Presented here are 5 T cell receptor beta chains from one specimen sequenced in a study of cytomegalovirus exposure and HLA in healthy donors. The primer mix had 60 Vbeta and 13 Jbeta primers. TCRdb's table, derived via immunoSEQ multiplex PCR, lists solely in-frame clones and lacks some. In the table there are about 120,000 clones, 65% to 80% of which are singletons. Sample: PBMCs. The receptors derive from a man in his 60s in good health and CMV-seropositive.

The rearrangement joins TRBV7-9 to TRBJ2-1; 8 bases match TRBD2. V trimming: 5 bases; J trimming: 2 bases; junction bases outside the gene matches: 5. This CDR3 comprises 15 residues. Germline values: CDR1 SEHNR, CDR2 FQNEAQ (reference sequence). CDR3 region: CASSETSEPYNEQFF. The CDR3 bases are TGTGCCAGCAGCGAGACTAGCGAGCCCTACAATGAGCAGTTCTTC.

The chain uses TRBV30 and TRBJ2-7; 7 bases align to TRBD2. Germline CDR1 and CDR2: GTSNPN and SVGIG (reference sequence). The trim removed 1 base at V and 9 bases at J, leaving 9 bases unmatched. This CDR3 spans 13 amino acids. The CDR3 spells CAWSAGEGFGQYF. In nucleotides, the CDR3 is TGTGCCTGGAGTGCTGGGGAGGGTTTTGGGCAGTACTTC.

The chain links TRBV14 to TRBJ2-3; D is unclear. This CDR3 comprises 13 residues. V was trimmed by 0 bases and J by 5 bases, leaving 6 bases between them. Germline V gene sequence: CDR1 SGHDN, CDR2 FVKESK. Here the CDR3 reads CASSQDLRDTQYF. The CDR3 DNA reads as TGTGCCAGCAGCCAAGATCTTAGAGATACGCAGTATTTT. The full variable domain, in which reference TRBV14 and TRBJ2-3 provide the parts outside the CDR3, is EAGVTQFPSHSVIEKGQTVTLRCDPISGHDNLYWYRRVMGKEIKFLLHFVKESKQDESGMPNNRFLAERTGGTYSTLKVQPAELEDSGVYFCASSQDLRDTQYFGPGTRLTVL.

In this sample, this clone turned up a few times. The gene calls are TRBV5-4 and TRBJ2-7; TRBD1 agrees at 9 bases. The CDR3 runs to 15 residues. V shed 4 bases and J 5 bases; nucleotides not matched to a gene: 10. CDR1 SGHNT and CDR2 YYREEE come from the germline V gene (reference sequence). The CDR3 reads CASSVGTGIGNEQYF. The CDR3 DNA is TGTGCCAGCAGCGTTGGGACAGGGATTGGAAACGAGCAGTACTTC.

The genes are TRBV11-2 and TRBJ1-1; D remains unclear. CDR1 is SGHAT, CDR2 FQNNGV, per germline. Trimming cost V 1 base and J 1 base, with 7 bases left between them. The CDR3 extends over 14 amino acids. In nucleotides, the CDR3 is TGTGCCAGCAGCTTAGTTGCAGGGAACACTGAAGCTTTCTTT. Its translation is CASSLVAGNTEAFF.